The clone carrying this T cell receptor beta chain was seen a handful of times. Its antigen is undetermined. There was one heparinised blood draw per donor, averaging roughly 110 mL. CD4+ naive, central memory, regulatory and stem cell-like memory cells were sorted via CD45RO/CCR7/CD25/CD127/CD95/CD27. The sample originates from a study of beta chain features in type 1 diabetes. The whole isolated RNA underwent reverse transcription, so sequencing captured expressed TCRB transcripts. Using immunoSEQ multiplex PCR, the repertoire was profiled, and TCRdb retains in-frame clones only, with some absent. Of around 360,000 clones in the sample, roughly an eighth were seen once. V shed 5 bases, J shed 4 bases, and the junction held 7 bases outside the gene matches. CDR1 is SGHTA, CDR2 FQGNSA, per germline. CDR3 size: 14 residues. Study-level results: Moderate yet significant TCRB CDR3 shortening was seen in Type 1 diabetes patients in all four CD4+ subsets. Compared with healthy donors, patients appeared to share more similar naive, central memory and regulatory TCRB repertoires.

J is TRBJ2-5 and V is TRBV7-2, with 7 bases aligning to TRBD2. Sequenced material: naive CD4+ T cells from blood. The sequence derives from a woman younger than 30 with type 1 diabetes. As DNA, the CDR3 is TGTGCCAGCAGCCGCGGACTAGTGGGAGAGACCCAGTACTTC. Its translation: CASSRGLVGETQYF.